A single sample is the source of the 31 T cell receptor beta chains below, sequenced in a study of T cells after yellow fever vaccination (dated by TCRdb to the late 2010s). Read against the paper, the sample's treatment or condition label means: live attenuated yellow fever vaccine strain. The library was produced with 5' RACE. Data came from an Illumina HiSeq 2500. TCRdb passed the public sequencing reads through fastp at Q25 and MiXCR, retaining productive beta sequences. Rows with one shared CDR3 protein collapse into an entry with the most common genes and DNA. The sample profile shows hundreds of thousands of distinct CDR3 sequences; 9% to 15% of them were found once. The top ten constitute about 16% of the sample. This specimen was PBMCs, taken on the day of the yellow fever booster vaccination. All receptors come from a man aged 25 to 40 who received the YFV17D yellow fever vaccine.

The table lists this clonotype with a few counts. The chain is built from TRBV20-1 and TRBJ2-5; D possibly uses TRBD1 or TRBD2 (5 bases each). The length of the CDR3 is 15 residues. Germline CDR1 is DFQATT and CDR2 is SNEGSKA (reference sequence). Trimming took off 1 base at V and 0 bases at J, with 12 bases between the two ends. The CDR3 protein is CSARGTGTYQETQYF. CDR3 sequence (DNA): TGCAGTGCTAGAGGTACCGGGACGTACCAAGAGACCCAGTACTTC.

This clonotype was picked up a small number of times. This rearrangement joins TRBV6-1 to TRBJ2-1; 11 positions agree with TRBD2. The CDR3 length is 15 residues. In germline, CDR1 is MNHNS, CDR2 SASEGT. V was clipped by 7 bases and J by 3 bases; unmatched bases: 5. In DNA form, the CDR3 reads TGTGCCAGCACCGAACTAGCGGGGGTCTACAATGAGCAGTTCTTC. Translating it yields CASTELAGVYNEQFF.

This clonotype was found many times. The chain joins TRBV19 to TRBJ2-1; 13 nucleotides agree with TRBD2. The CDR3 runs 17 residues. The V gene end was trimmed by 5 bases and the J gene end by 4 bases; junction bases not matched to a gene: 8. Germline CDR1 reads LNHDA; CDR2 reads SQIVND (reference sequence). CDR3 sequence (DNA): TGTGCCAGTAGTTCTCTCCCGGGACTAGCGGGGTACAATGAGCAGTTCTTC. It encodes CASSSLPGLAGYNEQFF.

Only a few counts were recorded for this clonotype. V gene TRBV15 combines with J gene TRBJ2-3; D is ambiguous. The CDR3 loop spans 11 amino acids. V was trimmed by 5 bases and J by 6 bases, leaving 6 bases between them. Germline lookup yields CDR1 LNHNV and CDR2 YYDKDF (reference sequence). The CDR3: CATSELDTQYF. Here the CDR3 DNA reads TGTGCCACCAGCGAGCTTGATACGCAGTATTTT.

This chain joins TRBV20-1 and TRBJ1-1; no clear D gene. V was trimmed by 5 bases and J by 0 bases, leaving 10 bases between them. The CDR3 is made up of 13 amino acids. Germline V gives CDR1 DFQATT, CDR2 SNEGSKA (reference sequence). The CDR3 spells CSAYTVMNTEAFF. The CDR3 bases are TGCAGTGCTTATACGGTCATGAACACTGAAGCTTTCTTT.

Ten or more counts support this clonotype. DNA for the CDR3: TGCAGCGTTGAGGGACTAGCGGGAGGCATCGAGCAGTACTTC. Protein: CSVEGLAGGIEQYF. The chain is built from TRBV29-1 and TRBJ2-7; 15 nucleotides line up with TRBD2. The CDR3 runs to 14 residues. J lost 6 bases, V lost 3 bases, and 3 bases had no gene match. The germline V gene has CDR1 SQVTM and CDR2 ANQGSEA.

The chain is built from TRBV10-3 and TRBJ2-3; D might be TRBD1 (5 bases). Trimming shortened V by 11 bases and J by 2 bases, and 14 bases separated the two germline ends. The CDR3 is made up of 13 amino acids. Per the germline V gene, CDR1 is ENHRY and CDR2 is SYGVKD. This CDR3 reads CASLGALTDTQYF. The CDR3 nucleotides read TGTGCCTCGCTAGGGGCCCTCACAGATACGCAGTATTTT.

The chain uses TRBV14 and TRBJ2-5; D ambiguous. There are 13 residues in the CDR3. Per germline, CDR1 SGHDN and CDR2 FVKESK. The ends were cut back, 0 bases at V and 8 bases at J, with 10 bases in the middle. The CDR3 here is CASSQDFGLTQYF. The CDR3 DNA reads as TGTGCCAGCAGCCAAGATTTTGGGCTCACCCAGTACTTC. Supplemented by reference TRBV14 and TRBJ2-5, the full variable domain reads EAGVTQFPSHSVIEKGQTVTLRCDPISGHDNLYWYRRVMGKEIKFLLHFVKESKQDESGMPNNRFLAERTGGTYSTLKVQPAELEDSGVYFCASSQDFGLTQYFGPGTRLLVL.

Ten or more counts support this clonotype. The chain combines TRBV12-3 or TRBV12-4 with TRBJ2-7, with 7 bases matching TRBD2. With 7 bases clipped from V and 3 bases from J, the junction kept 6 bases outside the gene matches. The CDR3 is made up of 13 amino acids. The CDR3 DNA follows: TGTGCCAGCAATCGCGGGAGATTCTACGAGCAGTACTTC. Amino acids: CASNRGRFYEQYF.

The rearrangement joins TRBV7-9 to TRBJ1-4; D remains unclear. Trimming pared 2 bases from V and 1 base from J, leaving 8 bases between. CDR3 length: 15 amino acids. Germline V gene data show CDR1 as SEHNR and CDR2 as FQNEAQ (reference sequence). CDR3 loop: CASSLQDGTNEKLFF. In DNA, the CDR3 is TGTGCCAGCAGCTTACAGGACGGAACTAATGAAAAACTGTTTTTT.

The rearrangement uses TRBV18 and TRBJ2-7, with 10 bases lining up with TRBD2. Trimming took 8 bases from V and 5 from J; bases not matched to a gene: 9. The CDR3 contains 14 residues. From germline, CDR1 is KGHSH and CDR2 LQKENI. CDR3 DNA sequence: TGTGCCAGCCGCATCCAGCGGGAGGGGGACGAGCAGTACTTC. It translates to CASRIQREGDEQYF. Full variable domain (remainder filled in from reference TRBV18 and TRBJ2-7): NAGVMQNPRHLVRRRGQEARLRCSPMKGHSHVYWYRQLPEEGLKFMVYLQKENIIDESGMPKERFSAEFPKEGPSILRIQQVVRGDSAAYFCASRIQREGDEQYFGPGTRLTVT.

This clonotype came up a few times. J is TRBJ2-1 and V is TRBV9; 8 nucleotides match TRBD2. Germline V gene sequence: CDR1 SGDLS, CDR2 YYNGEE. The CDR3 length is 17 residues. Trimming removed 0 bases from V and 1 base from J; junction bases left unmatched: 6. The CDR3 DNA sequence: TGTGCCAGCAGCGTAGGTATCGGGGGGGGGTCCTACAATGAGCAGTTCTTC. Residues: CASSVGIGGGSYNEQFF.

The genes are TRBV20-1 and TRBJ2-3; 8 positions match TRBD1. The CDR3 length is 13 residues. Germline loops: CDR1 DFQATT, CDR2 SNEGSKA (reference sequence). The trim removed 4 bases at V and 5 bases at J, leaving 5 bases unmatched. CDR3 sequence (DNA): TGCAGTGCTATCGGACAGGGAAGAGATACGCAGTATTTT. Protein product: CSAIGQGRDTQYF.

In its sample, this clonotype was seen many times. Germline is not matched at one junction end, which may reflect a read error. This sequence joins TRBV5-1 and TRBJ2-3; 10 bases match TRBD2. The CDR3 covers 15 residues. CDR1 is SGHRS and CDR2 is YFSETQ in the germline V gene. Here the CDR3 DNA reads TGTGCCAGCAGCCCCCTAGCGGGAGGCACAGATACGCAGTATTTT. Its protein is CASSPLAGGTDTQYF.

The chain recombines TRBV12-3 or TRBV12-4 with TRBJ2-7; D is perhaps TRBD1 or TRBD2 (5 bases each). Trimming removed 4 bases from V and 2 bases from J, with 12 bases in between. The CDR3 extends over 14 amino acids. The CDR3 DNA is TGTGCCAGCAGTTATGGGACGGAAACCTACGAGCAGTACTTC. Its protein product is CASSYGTETYEQYF.

This clonotype was detected ten times or more. The gene calls are TRBV5-1 and TRBJ2-5; D gene uncertain. V lost 2 bases and J 2 bases, leaving 16 bases between the germline ends. CDR1 and CDR2 (germline): SGHRS, YFSETQ. The CDR3 consists of 16 residues. For the CDR3, the DNA is TGCGCCAGCAGCTTCTTCGGAATATCAAAACAAGAGACCCAGTACTTC. Protein sequence: CASSFFGISKQETQYF.

At least ten counts were recorded for this clonotype. V and J are TRBV7-9 and TRBJ1-1; possibly TRBD1 for D (5 bases). Trimming left V 8 bases short and J 10 bases short, with 5 bases between. Germline loops: CDR1 SEHNR, CDR2 FQNEAQ (reference sequence). The CDR3 extends over 8 amino acids. CDR3 sequence reads: CASGAAFF. As DNA, the CDR3 is TGTGCCAGCGGGGCAGCTTTCTTT.

This clonotype came up a few times. The chain recombines TRBV12-3 or TRBV12-4 with TRBJ2-5, with 7 bases identical to TRBD2. The CDR3 length is 14 residues. V was clipped by 6 bases and J by 4 bases; unmatched bases: 8. The CDR3 DNA sequence: TGTGCCAGCAGCCGTTTGTTAGCGGGAGAGACCCAGTACTTC. This gives the protein CASSRLLAGETQYF.

With respect to this clonotype: The missing conserved phenylalanine or tryptophan at the end of this CDR3 makes a read error likely. V usage is TRBV5-5 and J usage is TRBJ2-7, with 8 bases matching TRBD1. This CDR3 comprises 15 residues. Germline CDR1 SGHKS, CDR2 YYEKEE (reference sequence). V gave up 2 bases and J gave up 3 bases; unmatched junction bases: 7. The DNA for the CDR3 is TGTGCCAGCAGCTTAGCAGGGGGCATTCTCTACGAGCAGTACTAC. Residues: CASSLAGGILYEQYY.

This clonotype has just a few counts. This chain links TRBV6-2 or TRBV6-3 with TRBJ2-1; unclear D gene. Trimming removed 7 bases at V and 0 bases at J, with 16 bases between. The CDR3 has 16 residues. Germline V CDR1 and CDR2: MNHEY, SVGEGT. CDR3 amino acids: CASNPVRRSSYNEQFF. CDR3 sequence (DNA): TGTGCCAGCAACCCGGTCCGAAGAAGCTCCTACAATGAGCAGTTCTTC.

This clonotype came up many times. The chain combines TRBV20-1 with TRBJ2-1, with a possible D match to TRBD2 (6 bases). This CDR3 spans 14 amino acids. The germline CDR1 and CDR2 sequences are DFQATT and SNEGSKA (reference sequence). Trimming took off 5 bases at V and 3 bases at J, with 14 bases between the two ends. CDR3: CSACSPGLYNEQFF. DNA of the CDR3: TGCAGTGCTTGCTCTCCGGGACTCTACAATGAGCAGTTCTTC.

This clonotype was seen more than once but under ten times. The chain links TRBV12-3 or TRBV12-4 to TRBJ1-1; weak D call: TRBD1 (5 bases). Trimming took 7 bases from V and 5 from J, leaving 11 bases between them. The CDR3 is 12 amino acids. The CDR3 loop reads CASTWGGTEAFF. The CDR3, as DNA: TGTGCCAGCACGTGGGGGGGGACTGAAGCTTTCTTT.

This chain connects TRBV18 to TRBJ2-1; TRBD2 might be the D (5 bases). The V end was cut by 8 bases, the J end by 14 bases, with 22 bases between. This CDR3 is 13 amino acids long. The germline V gene has CDR1 KGHSH and CDR2 LQKENI. The CDR3 loop reads CASHRSSSKEEFF. As DNA, the CDR3 is TGTGCCAGCCACCGGTCTAGCTCAAAGGAGGAGTTCTTC.

The rearrangement joins TRBV4-2 to TRBJ2-5, with 10 bases matching TRBD2. V was pared by 2 bases and J by 2 bases, with 8 bases of the junction left unmatched. Per the germline V gene, CDR1 is LGHNA and CDR2 is YNFKEQ. CDR3 size: 17 residues. CDR3 region: CASSQSPSGSGQETQYF. The DNA for the CDR3 is TGTGCCAGCAGCCAATCCCCTAGCGGGAGCGGGCAAGAGACCCAGTACTTC.

This chain joins TRBV7-2 and TRBJ1-2, with a possible D match to TRBD1 (6 bases). CDR1 SGHTA and CDR2 FQGNSA come from the germline V gene. Deletions cut 5 bases from V and 2 bases from J, with 21 bases between. The CDR3 spans 17 residues. The DNA for the CDR3 is TGTGCCAGCAGCCGAGGGGGGGGTCGCGGGGTAAACTATGGCTACACCTTC. It yields the protein CASSRGGGRGVNYGYTF. Together with reference TRBV7-2 and TRBJ1-2, the CDR3 gives the full variable domain: GAGVSQSPSNKVTEKGKDVELRCDPISGHTALYWYRQSLGQGLEFLIYFQGNSAPDKSGLPSDRFSAERTGGSVSTLTIQRTQQEDSAVYLCASSRGGGRGVNYGYTFGSGTRLTVV.

This clonotype was found once. This is likely a read error, given that the CDR3 carries no conserved phenylalanine or tryptophan at its end. The genes are TRBV15 and TRBJ2-5; D ambiguous. Trimming cost V 2 bases and J 1 base, with 2 bases left between them. The CDR3 has 12 residues. CDR1 is LNHNV, CDR2 YYDKDF, per germline (reference sequence). In DNA form, the CDR3 reads TGTGCCACCAGCAGACCCCAAGAGACCCAGTACTCC. This gives the protein CATSRPQETQYS.

This rearrangement joins TRBV10-3 to TRBJ2-7; 13 bases line up with TRBD2. From germline, CDR1 is ENHRY and CDR2 SYGVKD. Germline trimming cut 6 bases from V and 4 bases from J; bases unmatched to any gene: 9. CDR3 length: 16 residues. CDR3 sequence (DNA): TGTGCCATCAGGGACTGGACTAGCGGGAGACCATACGAGCAGTACTTC. The encoded protein is CAIRDWTSGRPYEQYF.

In its sample, this clonotype was seen a few times. The V gene is TRBV21-1, the J gene TRBJ2-7; the D call of TRBD1 is as the table states it, not checked on the DNA. TRBV21-1 is annotated as a pseudogene. This CDR3 has 13 amino acids. CDR3 nucleotides: TGTGCTACGTTCGTGGACAGAGCCTACGAGCAGTACTTC. It specifies CATFVDRAYEQYF.

This chain uses TRBV18 with TRBJ1-2; tentatively, D is TRBD1 (5 bases). The germline V gene encodes CDR1 KGHSH and CDR2 LQKENI. The germline V and J ends were trimmed by 3 bases and 4 bases, with 12 bases remaining between them. This CDR3 contains 14 residues. The CDR3 loop reads CASSPPEGPYGYTF. CDR3 DNA: TGTGCCAGCTCACCGCCGGAGGGACCCTATGGCTACACCTTC. Looking up the rest from reference TRBV18 and TRBJ1-2 gives the full variable domain: NAGVMQNPRHLVRRRGQEARLRCSPMKGHSHVYWYRQLPEEGLKFMVYLQKENIIDESGMPKERFSAEFPKEGPSILRIQQVVRGDSAAYFCASSPPEGPYGYTFGSGTRLTVV.

The chain recombines TRBV30 with TRBJ2-5; 7 nucleotides match TRBD2. The CDR3 runs 12 residues. Germline loops: CDR1 GTSNPN, CDR2 SVGIG (reference sequence). The junction had 4 bases not matched to a gene; V was cut back by 2 bases and J by 7 bases. The CDR3 DNA reads TGTGCCTGGAGTAGGGGCGGGGGGACCCAGTACTTC. Translation gives CAWSRGGGTQYF.

The V call is TRBV7-2, the J call TRBJ2-7; 8 bases match TRBD2. This CDR3 has 15 amino acids. Trimming took 5 bases from V and 4 from J; bases not matched to a gene: 10. In germline, CDR1 is SGHTA, CDR2 FQGNSA. The chain's CDR3 is CASSQAGGRNYEQYF. CDR3 nucleotides: TGTGCCAGCAGCCAGGCGGGCGGGAGGAATTACGAGCAGTACTTC.